This TCR beta chain was retrieved from a study of regulatory T cells in long-lasting Graves disease (TCRdb year 2021). About the investigation overall: Antithyroid drugs had been taken for less than 3 months by newly diagnosed Graves' disease patients. Peripheral blood TCR sequencing and RNA sequencing compared persistent Graves' disease patients with newly diagnosed Graves' disease patients. The study was registered as a clinical trial and conducted in China. A total of about 35 samples underwent TCR sequencing, from about 13 patients with persistent Graves' disease and roughly 20 patients with newly diagnosed Graves' disease. The research as a whole found: The authors acknowledged the small sample size as a limitation that may reduce accuracy. Compared with newly diagnosed patients, persistent Graves' disease patients had lower TCR Shannon entropy and fewer highly expanded clones, which suggests clonal expansion. Sequencing and analysis were restricted to the TCR beta chain. More public clonotypes were shared among persistent patients (approximately 3,000) than among newly diagnosed patients (roughly 1,000). The study examined only peripheral blood because the primary lesion, thyroid tissue, could not be accessed.

Library method: multiplex PCR. Instrument used: Illumina HiSeq 4000. TCR beta libraries were built with iRepertoire HTBI primers and Arm-PCR amplification of CDR3 regions. Before sequencing, the PCR products went through gel purification. On the study's bioinformatics: A total of fewer than 80 TRBV and 14 TRBJ segments were identified across samples and were used for gene usage analysis of CDR3 amino acid clonotypes. COPE and FqMerger were used to merge the filtered high-quality paired reads into contigs. BLAST was used to align contigs to the IMGT TRBV, TRBD and TRBJ reference genes, and CDR3 was defined following IMGT. Highly expanded clones were defined as clonotypes with a frequency above 0.1%. Shannon entropy served as the measure of repertoire diversity, while the Gini coefficient captured V-J evenness. Clonotypes shared by more than one individual were considered public. The public sequencing data were trimmed at Q25 with fastp and processed into clonotypes with MiXCR by TCRdb, which kept only in-frame beta chains. Each CDR3 protein gets just one entry, which takes the most common genes and DNA from the rows behind it. These V and J calls derive from TCRdb rather than the authors' analysis. Counted in this sample were roughly 510,000 distinct CDR3 sequences; 15% to 20% of them appeared once. The ten largest account for around 11% of the sample.

The time point label here, explained by the study, means: newly diagnosed GD, antithyroid drugs for less than 3 months. RNA was extracted from PBMCs in TRIzol for both TCR sequencing and RNA sequencing. Graves' disease was diagnosed according to American Thyroid Association guidelines. Patients were recruited from an endocrinology department in Xi'an, China. Each patient gave 8.5 to 9.5 milliliters of peripheral blood, collected in an EDTA anticoagulant tube. Ficoll Paque Plus density gradient separation was used to isolate PBMCs, and no further T cell sorting was done. An Agilent 2100 Bioanalyzer and agarose gel were used to check RNA quality, and a NanoDrop 2000 was used to measure RNA concentration. This clonotype was seen more than once but under ten times. It lacks a known antigen. No much larger clone is present one base from it, and per-base qualities are unavailable. The sample also formed part of further work on T cells in Graves' hyperthyroidism and ophthalmopathy. That second report states: Stable Graves' hyperthyroidism was defined as the absence of progression to ophthalmopathy over 18 months of follow-up. The hyperthyroidism patients were between 18 and 65 years old and newly diagnosed, with a disease duration of less than 2 months. Exclusion was applied to patients with uncontrolled infections, other autoimmune diseases, pregnancy or lactation. Clinical symptoms, serum thyroxine and TRAb, thyroid ultrasound, and orbital computed tomography formed the basis for the diagnoses. A first-round RT-PCR of the TCR CDR3 used the HTBI primer set with the Qiagen OneStep RT-PCR kit. Most expanded thyroid clonotypes (frequency above 0.001) were also detected in blood, a finding suggesting that blood repertoires may reflect thyroid immune responses. A 13 V-J signature model separated ophthalmopathy from stable hyperthyroidism, with 87.88% sensitivity and about 81% specificity in cross-validation and 80%/75% in testing. In validation, progression to ophthalmopathy was predicted by the model with about 70% sensitivity and 72.22% specificity, a median of about 6 months before onset. A discovery cohort of about a hundred patients, about 40 with Graves' ophthalmopathy and roughly 59 with stable Graves' hyperthyroidism, was used to find distinguishing TCR V-J signatures. An independent validation cohort of some 18 hyperthyroidism patients and about 15 patients who later progressed to ophthalmopathy tested prospective prediction of ophthalmopathy. The 100 discovery patients were randomly split 7:3 into training and test sets. Thyroid tissue and blood T-cell repertoires from six Graves' hyperthyroidism patients were also compared in the study. Once sampling was done, hyperthyroidism patients were given methimazole at a starting dose of 30 mg daily, whereas ophthalmopathy patients were given high-dose intravenous methylprednisolone. Libraries were constructed in a second round of multiplex PCR, after which size selection and purification were carried out. Sequencing of the libraries was done on an Illumina HiSeq2000 using paired-end 100 bp reads. Raw data were processed with SOAPnuke, discarding reads with adapters, uncalled bases, mean Phred below 15, or no exact constant-primer or identifier match. COPE v1.2.5 was used to merge the high-quality paired reads, and each unique nucleotide sequence was defined as a clonotype. MiTCR v1.1 was used to align the clonotypes against IMGT TRBV, TRBD and TRBJ reference segments. Analysis was restricted to V-J combinations with a frequency above 0.0001, which covered about 99% of repertoires. A TCS score was defined as the ratio between F50 (clonal expansion) and ExV (chaos), using BLOSUM62-based TCRdist between CDR3 peptides within each V-J. Welch's t-statistics and random forest reduced several hundred V-J features to 13, which were used in a naive Bayes classifier (R e1071). No statistical method was used to set the sample size in advance, and investigators knew the group allocation. TCR Vbeta CDR3 sequencing of approximately 140 peripheral blood samples (over 40 ophthalmopathy, 75 or so hyperthyroidism and approximately 17 progressor patients) is reported in the paper.

Source: peripheral blood mononuclear cells (PBMCs), taken at new diagnosis, from a patient treated with antithyroid drugs. This receptor was taken from a man aged 18-30 years with Graves disease. Donor details come from another sample of the same person, matched by shared clones.

Read as DNA, the sequence is TGTGCCAGCAGTAAAGGACTAGGTAGCTACAATGAGCAGTTCTTC. This translates into CASSKGLGSYNEQFF. This receptor chain uses TRBV6-1 and TRBJ2-1; TRBD2 lines up with 7 middle nucleotides. Based on the germline V gene, the CDR1 and CDR2 sequences are MNHNS and SASEGT. The junction shows trimming of 5 bases on V and 3 bases on J, and the gene matches do not reach 7 bases of it. The CDR3, from cysteine to phenylalanine, totals 15 residues. The read is trimmed to its CDR3 DNA, 45 bases read in frame from base 1.